The next 18 T cell receptor beta chains were all read from a single sample in a study of long-term antiretroviral therapy in people with HIV. Researchers report immunoSEQ v3.0 was run at survey level. Assay: immunoSEQ multiplex PCR; the TCRdb copy retains only in-frame clones and omits some. This repertoire shows over 20,000 clones, around 88% found once; its top ten account for roughly 4.6%. This sample comprised unsorted PBMCs, obtained 3 years after starting antiretroviral therapy. The source of these receptors is a man younger than 35 with HIV.

This clone has only one observation. The V call is TRBV10-2, the J call TRBJ2-7; no reliable D call. The germline gives CDR1 WSHSY, CDR2 SAAADI. V gave up 4 bases and J gave up 2 bases, with 9 bases separating them. This CDR3 spans 13 amino acids. CDR3 amino acids: CASSVHGTYEQYV. CDR3 nucleotides: TGCGCCAGCAGTGTGCACGGCACCTACGAGCAGTACGTC.

The rearrangement uses TRBV18 and TRBJ1-2; D may be TRBD1 (5 bases). V lost 3 bases, J lost 2 bases, and 13 bases lay in between. CDR1 and CDR2 (germline): KGHSH, LQKENI. The CDR3 is 15 residues long. The DNA of the CDR3 is TGTGCCAGCTCACCGGGGGGGGGATCGAACTATGGCTACACCTTC. Translating gives CASSPGGGSNYGYTF.

The chain joins TRBV25-1 to TRBJ1-5; no clear D. V lost 3 bases, J lost 0 bases, and 9 bases lay in between. In germline, CDR1 is MGHDK, CDR2 SYGVNS. The CDR3 extends over 15 amino acids. CDR3 loop: CASSEGVNSNQPQHF. For the CDR3, the DNA is TGTGCCAGCAGTGAGGGCGTTAATAGCAATCAGCCCCAGCATTTT.

This sequence joins TRBV5-1 and TRBJ2-5, with TRBD1 matching 7 bases. Germline-derived CDR1 and CDR2 are SGHRS and YFSETQ. The V and J ends lost 4 bases and 14 bases, in that order; junction bases with no gene match: 14. The CDR3 has 13 amino acids. Written as DNA, the CDR3 is TGCGCCAGCAGCCCTATAACCTCACAGGGGCTTTACTTC. Protein sequence: CASSPITSQGLYF.

The chain combines TRBV6-5 with TRBJ2-7; D assignment may be TRBD1 or TRBD2 (5 bases each). Trimming pared 2 bases from V and 5 bases from J, leaving 10 bases between. Germline CDR1 reads MNHEY; CDR2 reads SVGAGI. There are 13 residues in the CDR3. CDR3 sequence (DNA): TGTGCCAGCAGTTACAGACAGAGGGACGAGCAGTACTTC. Its protein is CASSYRQRDEQYF.

This rearrangement joins TRBV2 to TRBJ1-5, with TRBD1 matching 7 bases. Losses at the gene ends were 7 bases for V and 3 bases for J; bases not matched to a gene: 3. The V gene's germline CDR1 is SNHLY and CDR2 FYNNEI. This CDR3 is built from 13 residues. CDR3 in DNA: TGTGCCAGCAAGGGACAGAACAATCAGCCCCAGCATTTT. Translating it yields CASKGQNNQPQHF.

This clone turned up a few times. The chain uses TRBV18 and TRBJ1-5, with TRBD1 matching over 9 bases. CDR3 length equals 14 residues. Unmatched junction bases numbered 4, after V lost 5 bases and J lost 5 bases. Germline V gene lookup returns CDR1 KGHSH and CDR2 LQKENI. Here the CDR3 DNA reads TGTGCCAGCTCATCACAGGGGGCCGATCAGCCCCAGCATTTT. It translates to CASSSQGADQPQHF.

The chain uses TRBV19 and TRBJ2-2; 8 bases are a match to TRBD1. This CDR3 has 17 amino acids. V lost 4 bases, J lost 2 bases, and 9 bases stayed unmatched. Germline CDR1 and CDR2: LNHDA and SQIVND (reference sequence). CDR3 nucleotides: TGTGCCAGTAGTAGGGGGGACAGGAGAACCAACACCGGGGAGCTGTTTTTT. It codes for CASSRGDRRTNTGELFF.

J is TRBJ1-2 and V is TRBV28, with no clear D. V was clipped by 2 bases and J by 7 bases, with 8 bases between them. CDR1 MDHEN and CDR2 SYDVKM come from the germline V gene. The CDR3 is 12 amino acids. The CDR3 coding sequence is TGTGCCAGCAGTTTAGGCAGACCTGGCTACACCTTC. Translated: CASSLGRPGYTF.

V is TRBV19 and J is TRBJ1-1; 10 bases are a match to TRBD1. CDR3 length equals 16 residues. J lost 6 bases, V lost 8 bases, and 15 bases had no gene match. The germline CDR1 and CDR2 sequences are LNHDA and SQIVND (reference sequence). CDR3 sequence (DNA): TGTGCCAGTGCCTTTGGGGACAGGGGACTAGGAGCTGAAGCTTTCTTT. Protein sequence: CASAFGDRGLGAEAFF.

The genes are TRBV19 and TRBJ2-1; D gene unclear. Per germline, CDR1 LNHDA and CDR2 SQIVND (reference sequence). CDR3 size: 21 residues. Trimming stripped 8 bases from V and 0 bases from J, with 32 bases between. CDR3 sequence (DNA): TGTGCCAGTGCAGCAGTGAGTTATGGGGTTCGAATAACCAGCTCCTACAATGAGCAGTTCTTC. This codes for CASAAVSYGVRITSSYNEQFF.

The rearrangement joins TRBV13 to TRBJ2-7; D might be TRBD1 (6 bases). With 4 bases removed from V and 2 bases from J, the gap between germline ends came to 12 bases. The CDR3 has 14 residues. Germline V gives CDR1 PRHDT, CDR2 FYEKMQ (reference sequence). CDR3 loop: CASSSRDIPYEQYF. CDR3 bases: TGTGCCAGCAGCTCCCGGGACATACCCTACGAGCAGTACTTC.

The J gene is TRBJ2-2, the V gene TRBV7-2; D call uncertain. Deletions cut 2 bases from V and 6 bases from J, with 7 bases between. The CDR3 covers 13 residues. Germline V CDR1 and CDR2: SGHTA, FQGNSA. The CDR3 DNA follows: TGTGCCAGCAGCTTATCTGGTTCCGGGGAGCTGTTTTTT. It translates to CASSLSGSGELFF.

The chain uses TRBV28 and TRBJ2-3; 7 bases fit TRBD1. The germline CDR1 and CDR2 sequences are MDHEN and SYDVKM. CDR3 length equals 15 residues. Trimming took 8 bases from V and 2 from J; bases not matched to a gene: 10. The CDR3 reads CASGTGTEPTDTQYF. DNA for the CDR3: TGTGCCAGCGGAACCGGGACAGAACCCACAGATACGCAGTATTTT.

Only one count was recorded for this clone. The chain links TRBV12-2 to TRBJ2-7; the table's D call, TRBD2, was not checked against the DNA. TRBV12-2 is recorded as a pseudogene. The CDR3 is 15 amino acids. The CDR3, as DNA: TGTGCAAGTCCCGGGGGGGGACAGATCCCCTACGAGCAGTACGTC. As protein: CASPGGGQIPYEQYV.

CDR3 DNA sequence: TGTGCCAGCAGTTTAGCCATCCAGGGCTATGGCTACACCTTC. It codes for CASSLAIQGYGYTF. The gene calls are TRBV27 and TRBJ1-2; possible D gene TRBD1, 5 bases. The germline V gene has CDR1 MNHEY and CDR2 SMNVEV (reference sequence). Between the trimmed V and J ends, which lost 2 bases and 4 bases, there was a span of 11 bases. The length of the CDR3 is 14 residues.

The chain has TRBV14 and TRBJ2-7; TRBD2 aligns across 9 bases. The CDR3 loop spans 14 amino acids. The V segment lost 3 bases and the J segment 2 bases; nucleotides outside the gene matches: 2. Germline V gene data show CDR1 as SGHDN and CDR2 as FVKESK. For the CDR3, the DNA is TGTGCCAGCAGCCAGCGGGGGGGCACCTACGAGCAGTACTTC. It translates to CASSQRGGTYEQYF.

The genes are TRBV10-2 and TRBJ2-7, with no clear D. There are 13 residues in the CDR3. CDR1 and CDR2 from the germline V gene are WSHSY and SAAADI. Trimming removed 6 bases from V and 3 bases from J, with 12 bases in between. For the CDR3, the DNA is TGCGCCAGCAGGCCGGGCGGTGGCTACGAGCAGTACGTC. It codes for CASRPGGGYEQYV.